A single sample gave rise to the 5 T cell receptor beta chains below, sequenced in a study of vaccination and CD4 T cells after COVID-19. Treatment described: approximately 11-day PBMC culture with coronavirus spike peptide pools or control peptides (ViraFEST assay). Investigators obtained the unexposed donor's CD4+ T cells before the COVID-19 pandemic (2011-2018). Sequencing of the DNA from cultured CD4+ T cells was carried out with the Oncomine TCR Beta short-read assay. TCRdb recomputed calls from the PCR reads with MiXCR, one row per CDR3 protein. The repertoire holds around 5,000 distinct CDR3 sequences, with 40% as singletons. Their target antigens are unknown. The sequenced material came from CD4+ T cells from blood, cultured in vitro. The receptors stem from a human donor in good health.

The V and J genes are TRBV6-1 and TRBJ2-3; tentatively, D is TRBD2 (5 bases). The CDR3 covers 16 residues. Germline-derived CDR1 and CDR2 are MNHNS and SASEGT. The ends were cut back, 4 bases at V and 2 bases at J, with 16 bases in the middle. The CDR3 loop is CASSARNGLSTDTQYF. CDR3 bases: TGTGCCAGCAGTGCCCGGAACGGACTTTCCACAGATACGCAGTATTTT.

This clonotype was seen just once. The genes are TRBV6-1 and TRBJ1-1; D not certain. Per the germline V gene, CDR1 is MNHNS and CDR2 is SASEGT. The ends were cut back, 10 bases at V and 2 bases at J, with 17 bases in the middle. This CDR3 has 14 amino acids. Here the CDR3 reads CATWKRPYNTEAFF. The CDR3 DNA sequence: TGTGCCACTTGGAAGAGGCCCTATAACACTGAAGCTTTCTTT.

This chain connects TRBV6-5 to TRBJ1-2, with no clear D. This CDR3 region has 16 residues. Germline V lookup: CDR1 MNHEY, CDR2 SVGAGI. Trimming stripped 3 bases from V and 1 base from J, with 15 bases between. Here the CDR3 reads CASSYIWAQDNYGYTF. Written as DNA, the CDR3 is TGTGCCAGCAGTTATATTTGGGCGCAAGATAACTATGGCTACACCTTC.

This clonotype was seen more than once but under ten times. The CDR3 DNA reads as TGTGCCAGCAGCAAAGGGCTCAATGAGGGTATCGGCTACACCTTC. Translating gives CASSKGLNEGIGYTF. This chain links TRBV6-1 with TRBJ1-2; no clear D. V was pared by 6 bases and J by 8 bases, with 22 bases between. CDR3 length equals 15 residues. The germline V gene has CDR1 MNHNS and CDR2 SASEGT.

V gene TRBV6-5 combines with J gene TRBJ2-1; 9 bases map to TRBD2. After removal of 2 bases from V and 3 bases from J, the junction contained 2 bases not matched to a gene. The CDR3 extends over 15 amino acids. From germline, CDR1 is MNHEY and CDR2 SVGAGI. The CDR3 DNA reads as TGTGCCAGCAGTTACGGTAGCGGGGGCTACAATGAGCAGTTCTTC. It specifies CASSYGSGGYNEQFF.